The T cell receptor beta chain under discussion was sequenced for a study of circulating CD8 cells and anti-PD-1 response in melanoma. Study overall: About 55% of the 13 melanoma patients received first-line anti-PD-1 therapy. Non-responders showed stable or progressive disease; responders showed complete or partial response.

Four subsets defined by PD-1 and/or TIGIT were sorted from live CD3+CD8+TCRalphabeta+ cells. The CDR3 sequence is 17 residues long. Trimming took 4 bases from V and 3 from J; bases not matched to a gene: 13. CDR1 LNHDA and CDR2 SQIVND come from the germline V gene (reference sequence). This clonotype showed up just a few times. TCR libraries were prepared from roughly 14 ng of total RNA with the QIAseq Immune Repertoire TCR panel. TCRdb itself ran the reads through MiXCR, one entry per CDR3 protein. The data show about 480 distinct CDR3 sequences, with about 11% seen just once and approximately 59% held by the top ten.

The sequence came from a human donor with melanoma. This rearrangement joins TRBV19 to TRBJ2-5; 8 nucleotides agree with TRBD1. This material consisted of CD8+ T cells from PBMCs, taken at baseline or after one month of anti-PD-1 therapy (not recorded which). CDR3 coding DNA: TGTGCCAGTAGTACCAGGACAGGGTCGGTTTGGGAAGAGACCCAGTACTTC. It codes for CASSTRTGSVWEETQYF.